These T cell receptor beta chains were read from a single sample in a study of blood T cell repertoires in COVID-19. The repertoire was sequenced with immunoSEQ multiplex PCR; TCRdb's copy has only in-frame clones and lacks some. This table holds under 550,000 clones, about 90% found once. Source material: peripheral blood. These TCRs come from a young man with COVID-19, enrolled during active disease. CDR3s include the opening cysteine and the closing phenylalanine or tryptophan. The order of the fields is J gene, V gene, CDR3 protein.

J: TRBJ2-2
V: TRBV30
CDR3: CAWRARRSYTGELFF

J: TRBJ2-1
V: TRBV4-2
CDR3: CASSRTGTSGNNEQFF

J: TRBJ2-1
V: TRBV20-1
CDR3: CSASPLDRANEQFF

J: TRBJ1-5
V: TRBV2
CDR3: CASSRQHNGQPQHF

J: TRBJ1-6
V: TRBV6-6
CDR3: CASRERSQQRSPLHF

J: TRBJ1-1
V: TRBV5-5
CDR3: CASSPTRGRVTEAFF

J: TRBJ2-5
V: TRBV2
CDR3: CASSELPAAETQYF

J: TRBJ1-6
V: TRBV2
CDR3: CASSRGQAWSPLHF

J: TRBJ2-7
V: TRBV20-1
CDR3: CSPASGHEQYF

J: TRBJ1-2
V: TRBV19
CDR3: CASRGGGGYTF

J: TRBJ2-7
V: TRBV11-2
CDR3: CASSLANSYEQYF

J: TRBJ2-3
V: TRBV24-1
CDR3: CATSDLGTSGRGVGTQYF

J: TRBJ1-2
V: TRBV4-1
CDR3: CASSQEWQGRTNYGYTF

J: TRBJ2-5
V: TRBV24-1
CDR3: CATSQKETGEETQYF

J: TRBJ1-4
V: TRBV30
CDR3: CAWRGTGGNPPTNEKLFF

J: TRBJ2-2
V: TRBV29-1
CDR3: CSVYTGDGELFF

J: TRBJ2-2
V: TRBV5-6
CDR3: CASSSTGNTGELFF